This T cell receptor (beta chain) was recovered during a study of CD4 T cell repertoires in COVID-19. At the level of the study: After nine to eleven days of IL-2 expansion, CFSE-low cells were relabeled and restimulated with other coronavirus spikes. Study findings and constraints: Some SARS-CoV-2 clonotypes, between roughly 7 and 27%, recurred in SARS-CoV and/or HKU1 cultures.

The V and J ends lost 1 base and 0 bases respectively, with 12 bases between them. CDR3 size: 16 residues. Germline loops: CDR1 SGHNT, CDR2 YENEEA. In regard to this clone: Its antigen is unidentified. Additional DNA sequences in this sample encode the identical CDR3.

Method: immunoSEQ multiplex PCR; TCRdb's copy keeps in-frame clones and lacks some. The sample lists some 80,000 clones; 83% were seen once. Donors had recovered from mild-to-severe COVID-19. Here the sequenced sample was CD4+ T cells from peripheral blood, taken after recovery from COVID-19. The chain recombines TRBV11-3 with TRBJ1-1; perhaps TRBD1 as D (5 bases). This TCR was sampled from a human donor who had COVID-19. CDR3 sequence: CASSLGGQGLNTEAFF. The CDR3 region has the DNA TGTGCCAGCAGCTTAGGAGGACAAGGGCTGAACACTGAAGCTTTCTTT.